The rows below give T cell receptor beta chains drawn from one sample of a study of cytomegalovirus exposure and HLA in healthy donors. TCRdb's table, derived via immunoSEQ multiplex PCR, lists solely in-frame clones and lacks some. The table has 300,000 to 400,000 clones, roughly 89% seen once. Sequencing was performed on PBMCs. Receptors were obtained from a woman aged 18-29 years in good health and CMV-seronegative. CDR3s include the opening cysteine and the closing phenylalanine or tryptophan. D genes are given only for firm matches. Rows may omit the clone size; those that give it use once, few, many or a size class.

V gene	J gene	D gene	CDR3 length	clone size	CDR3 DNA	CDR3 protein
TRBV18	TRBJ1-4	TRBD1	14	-	TGTGCCAGCTCAGGACAGGCAACTAATGAAAAACTGTTTTTT	CASSGQATNEKLFF
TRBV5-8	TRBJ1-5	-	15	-	TGTGCCAGCAGCTTGATCTCAGGGAGGGTTCAGCCCCAGCATTTT	CASSLISGRVQPQHF
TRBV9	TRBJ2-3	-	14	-	TGTGCCAGCAGCGTAGGGAGTGGCACAGATACGCAGTATTTT	CASSVGSGTDTQYF
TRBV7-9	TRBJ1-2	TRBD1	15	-	TGTGCCAGCAGCTTAGAAACAGGGGGCTACTATGGCTACACCTTC	CASSLETGGYYGYTF
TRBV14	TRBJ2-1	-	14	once	TGTGCCAGCAGCGGCTTAGCGGATTGGCATGAGCAGTTCTTC	CASSGLADWHEQFF
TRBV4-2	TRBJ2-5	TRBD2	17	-	TGTGCCAGCAGCCAAGATGGGACTAGCGGGGGTTTCGAGACCCAGTACTTC	CASSQDGTSGGFETQYF
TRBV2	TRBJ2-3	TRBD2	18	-	TGTGCCAGCAGTGAAGCGGAGGCTAGCGGGGATAGCACAGATACGCAGTATTTT	CASSEAEASGDSTDTQYF
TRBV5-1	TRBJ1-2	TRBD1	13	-	TGCGCCAGCAGCTCGGGACAGTGGTATGGCTACACCTTC	CASSSGQWYGYTF
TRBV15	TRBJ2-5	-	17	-	TGTGCCACGAAGCAGGGAGCGAGGGGGAGACTCCAAGAGACCCAGTACTTC	CATKQGARGRLQETQYF
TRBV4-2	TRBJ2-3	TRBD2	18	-	TGTGCCAGCACCAAGGGGACTAGCGGGGGAACTAGCACAGATACGCAGTATTTT	CASTKGTSGGTSTDTQYF
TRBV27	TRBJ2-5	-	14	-	TGTGCCAGCAGCCCTTTCGCTACTACAGAGACCCAGTACTTC	CASSPFATTETQYF
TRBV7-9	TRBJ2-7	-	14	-	TGTGCCAGCAGCCAGACCGGGTTTAGCTACGAGCAGTACTTC	CASSQTGFSYEQYF
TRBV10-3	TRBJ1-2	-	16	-	TGTGCCATCAGTGAGTTAGCTCCGGCGGGGGATGATGGCTACACCTTC	CAISELAPAGDDGYTF
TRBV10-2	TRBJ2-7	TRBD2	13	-	TGCGCCAGCAGACGGGAGGGCTCCTACGAGCAGTACTTC	CASRREGSYEQYF